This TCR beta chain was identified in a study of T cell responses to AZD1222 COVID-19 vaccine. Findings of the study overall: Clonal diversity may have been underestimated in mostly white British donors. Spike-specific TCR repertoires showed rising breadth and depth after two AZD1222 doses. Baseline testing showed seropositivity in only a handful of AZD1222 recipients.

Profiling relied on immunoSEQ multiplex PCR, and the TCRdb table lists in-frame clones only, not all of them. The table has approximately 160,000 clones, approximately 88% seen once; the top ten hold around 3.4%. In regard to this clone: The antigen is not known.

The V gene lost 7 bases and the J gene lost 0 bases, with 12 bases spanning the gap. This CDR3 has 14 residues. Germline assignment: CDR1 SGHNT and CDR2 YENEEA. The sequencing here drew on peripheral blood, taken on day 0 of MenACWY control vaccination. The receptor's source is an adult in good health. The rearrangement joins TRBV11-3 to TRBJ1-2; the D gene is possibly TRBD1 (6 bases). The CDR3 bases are TGTGCCAGCACGCCGGGGGGCTCTAACTATGGCTACACCTTC. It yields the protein CASTPGGSNYGYTF.